A selection of T cell receptor beta chains follows, all from one sample in a study of beta chain features in type 1 diabetes. Some clones are missing from TCRdb's copy, which holds only in-frame ones; the method was immunoSEQ multiplex PCR. The sample has 970,000 or so clones; roughly 16% are singletons. The specimen sequenced was naive CD4+ T cells from blood. All receptors derive from a young woman in good health. Each CDR3 is given with its conserved first and last residue. Fields, in order: J gene, V gene, D gene, clone size, CDR3 DNA, CDR3 protein. The D gene is left open where the match is weak. The listing skips clone size in some rows; elsewhere it reads once, few, many or a size class.

TRBJ2-2 | TRBV2 | TRBD2 | . | TGTGCCAGCAGGGAGGGACTAGGGAACACCGGGGAGCTGTTTTTT | CASREGLGNTGELFF
TRBJ2-7 | TRBV18 | TRBD2 | few | TGTGCCAGCTCACCACAAGGACTAGCGCGATCCCACGAGCAGTACTTC | CASSPQGLARSHEQYF
TRBJ2-7 | TRBV29-1 | TRBD1 | . | TGCAGCGTTGATTTCCGGGACAGGGGCACCTACGAGCAGTACTTC | CSVDFRDRGTYEQYF
TRBJ2-3 | TRBV15 | TRBD2 | few | TGTGCCACCAGCAGAGCCGCCCTAGCGGGAGGTGATACGCAGTATTTT | CATSRAALAGGDTQYF
TRBJ1-4 | TRBV28 | . | few | TGTGCCAGCAGTTTATTGGGAAAACTGTTTTTT | CASSLLGKLFF
TRBJ2-1 | TRBV28 | TRBD2 | few | TGTGCCAGCACGACTAGCGGGAGGGACGCCTACAATGAGCAGTTCTTC | CASTTSGRDAYNEQFF
TRBJ2-1 | TRBV7-7 | TRBD2 | . | TGTGCTAGCAGCCCTGGGACTAGCGTGAGTGGCAATGAGCAGTTCTTC | CASSPGTSVSGNEQFF
TRBJ1-1 | TRBV28 | . | . | TGTGCCAGCAGTTCCCGAGACAGCAGCTTGGAAAGGGCTTTCTTT | CASSSRDSSLERAFF
TRBJ2-5 | TRBV5-4 | . | . | TGTGCCAGCAGCTTGGAGGGACTTAAAGAGACCCAGTACTTC | CASSLEGLKETQYF
TRBJ2-1 | TRBV7-6 | . | . | TGTGCCAGCAGCTTAGATCCTGGGCTGGATGAGCAGTTCTTC | CASSLDPGLDEQFF
TRBJ2-7 | TRBV7-2 | TRBD2 | . | TGTGCCAGCAGCTTCGGGGCGGGAGGTATCTACGAGCAGTACTTC | CASSFGAGGIYEQYF
TRBJ2-1 | TRBV5-4 | TRBD2 | . | TGTGCCAGCAGCCAAGACCCCCTAGCGGGAGCCTACAATGAGCAGTTCTTC | CASSQDPLAGAYNEQFF
TRBJ1-1 | TRBV21-1 | . | . | TGTGCCAACGCAGGGACGGGCACTGAAGCTTTCTTT | CANAGTGTEAFF
TRBJ2-3 | TRBV7-2 | . | few | TGTGCCAGCAGCCAGGGTCCCCGCACAGATACGCAGTATTTT | CASSQGPRTDTQYF
TRBJ1-5 | TRBV9 | . | few | TGTGCCAGCAGCGTAGAGGGGGGAAATCAGCCCCAGCATTTT | CASSVEGGNQPQHF
TRBJ1-1 | TRBV7-9 | . | few | TGTGCCAGCAGCCCCCAGGGTGGGTTCACTGAAGCTTTCTTT | CASSPQGGFTEAFF
TRBJ2-5 | TRBV5-5 | TRBD1 | . | TGTGCCAGCAGCTTGCAGGTCGTTACCGGGACAGGTGCTAAGACCCAGTACTTC | CASSLQVVTGTGAKTQYF
TRBJ2-1 | TRBV28 | . | . | TGTGCCAGCATTCCCTCACTCGGTTATACCAACAATGAGCAGTTCTTC | CASIPSLGYTNNEQFF
TRBJ2-5 | TRBV2 | TRBD2 | few | TGTGCCAGCAGCGGACTAGCGGGAGGGTCCCCAGAGACCCAGTACTTC | CASSGLAGGSPETQYF
TRBJ2-7 | TRBV21-1 | . | few | TGTGCCAGCAGCAAAATCGGGAACTCCTACGAGCAGTACTTC | CASSKIGNSYEQYF
TRBJ1-1 | TRBV5-4 | . | few | TGTGCCAGCAGCTTGGATTATTGGAACACTGAAGCTTTCTTT | CASSLDYWNTEAFF
TRBJ2-4 | TRBV7-9 | TRBD2 | . | TGTGCCAGCAGCCCCTCTCTAGCGGGAGAGGCCAAAAACATTCAGTACTTC | CASSPSLAGEAKNIQYF
TRBJ2-1 | TRBV29-1 | . | . | TGCAGCGCCCTAAACAATGAGCAGTTCTTC | CSALNNEQFF
TRBJ2-2 | TRBV5-1 | . | . | TGCGCCAGCAGCCCGACTGTTACCGGGGAGCTGTTTTTT | CASSPTVTGELFF
TRBJ1-5 | TRBV7-2 | . | few | TGTGCCAGCAGCCTCAGGGCCGGGGACCCACCTCATCAGCCCCAGCATTTT | CASSLRAGDPPHQPQHF
TRBJ2-7 | TRBV7-2 | TRBD2 | few | TGTGCCAGCAGCTCGAGGCTGGGACTAGCGGGAGTAGAGCAGTACTTC | CASSSRLGLAGVEQYF
TRBJ2-1 | TRBV7-2 | TRBD2 | few | TGTGCCAGCAGCTTAATCAGCGGGAGGATCTATGAGCAGTTCTTC | CASSLISGRIYEQFF
TRBJ1-5 | TRBV5-6 | . | few | TGTGCCAGCAGCGGAATGGGACCCTTGACTTGGGATTTT | CASSGMGPLTWDF
TRBJ2-3 | TRBV7-7 | TRBD2 | . | TGTGCTAGCAGTTCCGGGACTAGCGCGAGTCATACGCAGTATTTT | CASSSGTSASHTQYF
TRBJ1-1 | TRBV19 | . | . | TGTGCCAGTAGGTCCACGAACACTGAAGCTTTCTTT | CASRSTNTEAFF
TRBJ2-1 | TRBV7-9 | TRBD2 | . | TGTGCCAGCAGCTTAAGACTAGCGGGAGCTAAAGGGAACAATGAGCAGTTCTTC | CASSLRLAGAKGNNEQFF
TRBJ1-5 | TRBV7-6 | . | few | TGTGCCAGCATCCCTCACTTAGTCAGGGGAATGAGCAATCAGCCCCAGCATTTT | CASIPHLVRGMSNQPQHF
TRBJ2-1 | TRBV6-5 | TRBD2 | few | TGTGCCAGCAGATCCGGGACTAGCGGATACAATGAGCAGTTCTTC | CASRSGTSGYNEQFF
TRBJ1-1 | TRBV6-1 | . | few | TGTGCCAGCAGAGCGACAAATACGGCTTTCTTT | CASRATNTAFF
TRBJ2-1 | TRBV20-1 | . | . | TGCAGTGCCCCCTTTTGGTATGAGCAGTTCTTC | CSAPFWYEQFF
TRBJ1-5 | TRBV15 | . | few | TGTGCCACCAGCAGAGAACGGGGGGCGCAGAGCAATCAGCCCCAGCATTTT | CATSRERGAQSNQPQHF
TRBJ1-1 | TRBV27 | . | . | TGTGCCGGCAGACAGACGAACACTGAAGCTTTCTTT | CAGRQTNTEAFF
TRBJ2-7 | TRBV28 | . | . | TGTGCCAGCAGTTCCGCCCTTGGGCCGAATTCTCTCTACGAGCAGTACTTC | CASSSALGPNSLYEQYF
TRBJ1-2 | TRBV7-2 | . | . | TGTGCCAGCAGCCTCGGACGAATTGGCTACACCTTC | CASSLGRIGYTF
TRBJ2-7 | TRBV28 | . | . | TGTGCCAGCAGTTTATACCCAGCCAACTACGAGCAGTACTTC | CASSLYPANYEQYF
TRBJ1-1 | TRBV27 | . | few | TGTGCCAGCAGTTTAAGGAGAGGAAGGGGGTCAAGCACTGAAGCTTTCTTT | CASSLRRGRGSSTEAFF
TRBJ2-5 | TRBV6-6 | TRBD2 | . | TGTGCCAGCAGTTCTCGGGAGGTAGGGACCCAGTACTTC | CASSSREVGTQYF
TRBJ2-5 | TRBV12-5 | . | once | TGTGCTAGTGGTTTGTACAGGGAAGAGACCCAGTACTTC | CASGLYREETQYF
TRBJ2-3 | TRBV7-9 | TRBD2 | few | TGTGCCAGCAGCCTAGGACTAGCGGTTAGCACAGATACGCAGTATTTT | CASSLGLAVSTDTQYF
TRBJ1-5 | TRBV28 | . | few | TGTGCCAGCAGTCCCAACGGGCAGGGATATCAGCCCCAGCATTTT | CASSPNGQGYQPQHF
TRBJ1-2 | TRBV28 | TRBD1 | . | TGTGCCAGCAGTAGGACCGGGACAGGGGGTTGGGGCTACACCTTC | CASSRTGTGGWGYTF